Below are 16 T cell receptor beta chains sequenced from a single sample in a study of shared clonotypes between healthy human individuals. The repertoire was sequenced with immunoSEQ multiplex PCR; TCRdb's copy has only in-frame clones and lacks some. The table has over a million clones, approximately 80% seen once; the top ten hold more than 0.5%. The sequenced material came from memory CD4+ T cells from PBMCs. Sample subset: CD45RA-negative fraction. All receptors come from a young man in good health. Some clones in this sample may be carry-over from other donors' samples.

CDR3 amino acids: CASSDGWWTNLGEETQYF. The CDR3 nucleotides are TGTGCCAGCAGTGATGGTTGGTGGACCAACTTAGGGGAAGAGACCCAGTACTTC. This chain joins TRBV6-1 and TRBJ2-5; TRBD1 might be the D (5 bases). Germline loops: CDR1 MNHNS, CDR2 SASEGT. Trimming cost V 3 bases and J 3 bases, with 23 bases left between them. The CDR3 extends over 18 amino acids.

CDR3 residues: CASTGQGIQPQHF. DNA for the CDR3: TGTGCCAGTACGGGACAGGGAATACAGCCCCAGCATTTT. The chain recombines TRBV19 with TRBJ1-5; 9 positions agree with TRBD1. Germline-derived CDR1 and CDR2 are LNHDA and SQIVND (reference sequence). The length of the CDR3 is 13 residues. Trimming removed 7 bases from V and 7 bases from J; junction bases left unmatched: 5.

The rearrangement joins TRBV6-1 to TRBJ1-1, with D unclear. Germline CDR1 and CDR2: MNHNS and SASEGT. Trimming pared 6 bases from V and 4 bases from J, leaving 15 bases between. This CDR3 is 14 amino acids long. The CDR3 nucleotides are TGTGCCAGCAGCGCCGGCAGGTCGGGCACTGAAGCTTTCTTT. Its protein is CASSAGRSGTEAFF.

In nucleotides, the CDR3 is TGTGCCAGCACCACCCTATTGGCCCAGTACTTC. This sequence encodes CASTTLLAQYF. The chain uses TRBV25-1 and TRBJ2-5; the D is unclear. This CDR3 region has 11 residues. Germline CDR1 is MGHDK and CDR2 is SYGVNS. V was shortened by 7 bases and J by 9 bases, with 12 bases between the two germline ends.

The chain uses TRBV28 and TRBJ2-1, with a possible D match to TRBD2 (5 bases). The germline V and J ends were trimmed by 6 bases and 11 bases, with 14 bases remaining between them. The CDR3 totals 12 residues. Germline CDR1 is MDHEN and CDR2 is SYDVKM. The CDR3 reads CASSERRHKQFF. The CDR3 coding sequence is TGTGCCAGCAGCGAGCGGAGACACAAGCAGTTCTTC.

The V and J genes are TRBV6-4 and TRBJ2-1; 7 bases align to TRBD2. The V gene's germline CDR1 is MRHNA and CDR2 SNTAGT. V was pared by 4 bases and J by 0 bases, with 3 bases of the junction left unmatched. The CDR3 totals 15 residues. Written as DNA, the CDR3 is TGTGCCAGCAGTGCTAGCGGTAACTCCTACAATGAGCAGTTCTTC. Translating it yields CASSASGNSYNEQFF.

This clone was detected a few times. The chain is built from TRBV27 and TRBJ2-1; 14 bases fit TRBD2. This CDR3 spans 17 amino acids. After removal of 5 bases from V and 4 bases from J, the junction contained 7 bases not matched to a gene. Per germline, CDR1 MNHEY and CDR2 SMNVEV (reference sequence). The CDR3 DNA reads as TGTGCCAGCAGTCTCGGGACTAGCGGGAGTCTGTACAATGAGCAGTTCTTC. Its protein product is CASSLGTSGSLYNEQFF.

V gene TRBV5-1 combines with J gene TRBJ2-7; D unresolved. The CDR3 is 14 amino acids. Germline lookup yields CDR1 SGHRS and CDR2 YFSETQ. V was cut by 2 bases and J by 4 bases, with 13 bases left in between. CDR3 protein: CASSLGQQIYEQYF. DNA of the CDR3: TGCGCCAGCAGCTTAGGCCAGCAAATATACGAGCAGTACTTC. Full variable domain (missing parts from reference TRBV5-1 and TRBJ2-7): KAGVTQTPRYLIKTRGQQVTLSCSPISGHRSVSWYQQTPGQGLQFLFEYFSETQRNKGNFPGRFSGRQFSNSRSEMNVSTLELGDSALYLCASSLGQQIYEQYFGPGTRLTVT.

V is TRBV5-5 and J is TRBJ1-4; no clear D. CDR3 length: 15 residues. Germline values: CDR1 SGHKS, CDR2 YYEKEE (reference sequence). V lost 4 bases and J 5 bases, leaving 15 bases between the germline ends. The CDR3 DNA is TGTGCCAGCAGCCCTATGGAGGGCGGGAATGAAAAACTGTTTTTT. Protein sequence: CASSPMEGGNEKLFF.

Of note for this clone: This sample includes further DNA sequences coding for the same CDR3. This sequence joins TRBV7-2 and TRBJ2-1; D uncertain. This CDR3 region has 11 residues. V shed 3 bases and J shed 7 bases, with 4 bases lying between them. The germline CDR1 and CDR2 sequences are SGHTA and FQGNSA. This CDR3 is CASSFYNEQFF. The CDR3 coding sequence is TGTGCCAGCAGCTTTTATAATGAGCAGTTCTTC.

This sequence joins TRBV2 and TRBJ2-1; a possible D gene is TRBD2 (5 bases). The V and J ends lost 10 bases and 0 bases respectively, with 13 bases between them. Germline CDR1 is SNHLY and CDR2 is FYNNEI. The CDR3 runs 14 residues. In nucleotides, the CDR3 is TGTGCCACCCAGGAGGCGAGCTCCTACAATGAGCAGTTCTTC. Translating it yields CATQEASSYNEQFF.

The chain is built from TRBV28 and TRBJ2-1; a possible D gene is TRBD2 (6 bases). Trimming pared 4 bases from V and 8 bases from J, leaving 21 bases between. This CDR3 has 16 residues. CDR1 and CDR2 from the germline V gene are MDHEN and SYDVKM. The CDR3 reads CASSSIRTSTIYEQFF. The CDR3 coding sequence is TGTGCCAGCAGTTCCATTCGTACTAGCACAATATATGAGCAGTTCTTC.

The rearrangement joins TRBV7-2 to TRBJ2-7; 8 nucleotides align to TRBD2. The germline V gene has CDR1 SGHTA and CDR2 FQGNSA. The V segment lost 4 bases and the J segment 3 bases; nucleotides outside the gene matches: 8. The CDR3 spans 15 residues. CDR3 sequence reads: CASSSSGLAGYEQYF. The CDR3 bases are TGTGCCAGCAGCTCCTCGGGGCTAGCGGGCTACGAGCAGTACTTC.

A word on this clone: Other DNA sequences in the same sample also yield this CDR3. The chain uses TRBV5-1 and TRBJ2-3; D ambiguous. Germline values: CDR1 SGHRS, CDR2 YFSETQ. Trimming stripped 3 bases from V and 2 bases from J, with 10 bases between. The CDR3 runs to 14 residues. CDR3 bases: TGCGCCAGCAGCTCCAGGACGGACACAGATACGCAGTATTTT. As protein: CASSSRTDTDTQYF.

A note on this clone: This CDR3 is also generated by other DNA sequences in the sample. The genes are TRBV27 and TRBJ2-1, with D maybe TRBD1 (5 bases). This CDR3 comprises 13 residues. Trimming stripped 6 bases from V and 1 base from J, with 7 bases between. Germline-derived CDR1 and CDR2 are MNHEY and SMNVEV (reference sequence). The CDR3 reads CASRAGSYNEQFF. The CDR3, as DNA: TGTGCCAGCAGGGCAGGGTCCTACAATGAGCAGTTCTTC.

This clone was seen a handful of times. This chain joins TRBV19 and TRBJ1-1; no firm D call. From germline, CDR1 is LNHDA and CDR2 SQIVND (reference sequence). The CDR3 is 14 amino acids. V dropped 6 bases and J dropped 1 base, with 12 bases sitting between them. Here the CDR3 DNA reads TGTGCCAGTAGGCCGACACCCAAGAACACTGAAGCTTTCTTT. It encodes CASRPTPKNTEAFF. The whole variable domain, remainder taken from reference TRBV19 and TRBJ1-1, is DGGITQSPKYLFRKEGQNVTLSCEQNLNHDAMYWYRQDPGQGLRLIYYSQIVNDFQKGDIAEGYSVSREKKESFPLTVTSAQKNPTAFYLCASRPTPKNTEAFFGQGTRLTVV.